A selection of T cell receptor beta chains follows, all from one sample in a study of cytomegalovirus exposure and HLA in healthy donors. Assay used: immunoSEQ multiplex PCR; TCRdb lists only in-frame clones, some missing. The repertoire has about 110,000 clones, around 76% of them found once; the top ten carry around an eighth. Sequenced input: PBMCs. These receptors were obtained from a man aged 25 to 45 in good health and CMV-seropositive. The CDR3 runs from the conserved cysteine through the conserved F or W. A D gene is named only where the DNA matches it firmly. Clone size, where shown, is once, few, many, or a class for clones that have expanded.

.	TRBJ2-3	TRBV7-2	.	CASSFYLGGRTDTQYF	TGTGCCAGCAGCTTTTATCTCGGCGGCCGCACAGATACGCAGTATTTT
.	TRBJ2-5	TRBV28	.	CASSLAGPRQETQYF	TGTGCCAGCAGTTTGGCGGGTCCGAGACAAGAGACCCAGTACTTC
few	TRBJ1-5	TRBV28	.	CASTPAGGSNQPQHF	TGTGCCAGCACCCCCGCGGGGGGGAGCAATCAGCCCCAGCATTTT
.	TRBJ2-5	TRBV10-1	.	CASSYPGQKQETQYF	TGCGCCAGCAGCTATCCTGGACAGAAACAAGAGACCCAGTACTTC
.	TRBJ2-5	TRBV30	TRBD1	CACWDRGLLETQYF	TGTGCCTGCTGGGACAGGGGGCTTTTGGAGACCCAGTACTTC
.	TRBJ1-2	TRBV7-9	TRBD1	CASSSLSQGNYYGYTF	TGTGCCAGCAGCTCCTTGTCACAGGGGAACTACTATGGCTACACCTTC
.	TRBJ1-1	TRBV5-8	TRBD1	CASSKLTGMTEAFF	TGTGCCAGCAGCAAGCTGACAGGGATGACTGAAGCTTTCTTT
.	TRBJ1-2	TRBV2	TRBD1	CASRIQGAYGYTF	TGTGCCAGCAGGATTCAGGGGGCATATGGCTACACCTTC
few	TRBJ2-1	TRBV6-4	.	CASSDSWGGYNEQFF	TGTGCCAGCAGTGACTCATGGGGCGGCTACAATGAGCAGTTCTTC
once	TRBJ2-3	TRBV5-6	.	CASSPGGWGQVDTQYF	TGTGCCAGCAGCCCCGGCGGGTGGGGGCAGGTAGATACGCAGTATTTT
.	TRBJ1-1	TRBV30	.	CAWSVLGNTEAFF	TGTGCCTGGAGTGTACTTGGGAACACTGAAGCTTTCTTT
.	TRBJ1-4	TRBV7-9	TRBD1	CAGSLSPGQVATNEKLFF	TGTGCCGGCAGTTTATCCCCGGGACAGGTCGCAACTAATGAAAAACTGTTTTTT
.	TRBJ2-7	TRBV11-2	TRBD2	CASSLGAGAGYEQYF	TGTGCCAGCAGCTTAGGAGCGGGGGCTGGGTACGAGCAGTACTTC
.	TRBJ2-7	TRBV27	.	CATRMGAFYF	TGTGCCACCAGGATGGGGGCGTTTTACTTC
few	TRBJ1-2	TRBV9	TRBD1	CASSPRTGLNYGYTF	TGTGCCAGCAGCCCCCGGACAGGCCTCAACTATGGCTACACCTTC
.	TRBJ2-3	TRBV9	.	CASSVGGGGGTDTQYF	TGTGCCAGCAGCGTAGGGGGAGGGGGGGGTACAGATACGCAGTATTTT
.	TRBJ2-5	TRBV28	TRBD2	CASSPRWGLQRGGETQYF	TGTGCCAGCAGTCCACGTTGGGGACTACAGCGGGGGGGGGAGACCCAGTACTTC
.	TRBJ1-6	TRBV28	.	CASSPQGGVRSPLHF	TGTGCCAGCAGTCCCCAGGGAGGGGTGAGGTCACCCCTCCACTTT
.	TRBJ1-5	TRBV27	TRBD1	CASSSRGRDQPQHF	TGTGCCAGCAGTTCCAGGGGGCGAGATCAGCCCCAGCATTTT
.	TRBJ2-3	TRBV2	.	CASSDSLVVDTQYF	TGTGCCAGCAGTGACTCGCTAGTGGTAGATACGCAGTATTTT
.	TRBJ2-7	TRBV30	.	CAWGWGRNYEQYF	TGTGCCTGGGGTTGGGGGCGGAACTACGAGCAGTACTTC
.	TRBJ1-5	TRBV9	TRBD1	CASSRTGSNQPQHF	TGTGCCAGCAGCAGGACAGGCAGCAATCAGCCCCAGCATTTT
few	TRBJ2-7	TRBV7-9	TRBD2	CASSPGLAGEQYF	TGTGCCAGCAGCCCGGGACTAGCGGGGGAGCAGTACTTC
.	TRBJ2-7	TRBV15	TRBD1	CATSRVPGQGLGYEQYF	TGTGCCACCAGCAGGGTTCCGGGACAGGGCCTCGGCTACGAGCAGTACTTC
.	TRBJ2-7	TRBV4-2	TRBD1	CASSQAEGQSQYEQYF	TGTGCCAGCAGCCAAGCCGAGGGACAGAGCCAATACGAGCAGTACTTC
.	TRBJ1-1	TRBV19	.	CASSPGVAGGAFF	TGTGCCAGTAGTCCGGGAGTGGCGGGCGGAGCTTTCTTT
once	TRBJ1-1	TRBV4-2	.	CASSQGESAPTEAFF	TGTGCCAGCAGCCAGGGCGAATCGGCCCCCACTGAAGCTTTCTTT
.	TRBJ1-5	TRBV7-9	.	CASSYGDTRPRPQHF	TGTGCCAGCAGCTACGGGGACACCAGGCCGCGGCCCCAGCATTTT
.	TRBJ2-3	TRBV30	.	CAWSVLDQYF	TGTGCCTGGAGTGTACTAGATCAGTATTTT
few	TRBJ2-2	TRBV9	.	CASSPGVTGELFF	TGTGCCAGCAGTCCGGGGGTTACCGGGGAGCTGTTTTTT
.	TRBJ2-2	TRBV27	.	CASSLLDRLPIGELFF	TGTGCCAGCAGTTTACTCGACAGGCTACCAATCGGGGAGCTGTTTTTT
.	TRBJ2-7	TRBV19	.	CASRRDSASYEQYF	TGTGCCAGTAGGCGGGACAGCGCGTCCTACGAGCAGTACTTC
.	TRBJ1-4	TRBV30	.	CAWSHHRATNEKLFF	TGTGCCTGGAGTCACCACAGAGCAACTAATGAAAAACTGTTTTTT
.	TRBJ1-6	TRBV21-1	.	CASCGGYNSPLHF	TGTGCCAGCTGTGGCGGGTATAATTCACCCCTCCACTTT
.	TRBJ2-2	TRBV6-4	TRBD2	CASSDSEAGEATGELFF	TGTGCCAGCAGTGACTCGGAGGCGGGAGAAGCCACCGGGGAGCTGTTTTTT
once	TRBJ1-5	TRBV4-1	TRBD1	CASSQGIIMTGSNQPQHF	TGCGCCAGCAGCCAAGGTATCATTATGACAGGGAGCAATCAGCCCCAGCATTTT
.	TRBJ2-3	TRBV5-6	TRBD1	CASSPTGTSSTDTQYF	TGTGCCAGCAGCCCGACAGGGACATCTAGCACAGATACGCAGTATTTT
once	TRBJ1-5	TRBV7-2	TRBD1	CASSLSGGSQPQHF	TGTGCCAGCAGCTTATCAGGGGGGAGTCAGCCCCAGCATTTT
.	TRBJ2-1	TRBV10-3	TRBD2	CAISDARGGLEQFF	TGTGCCATCAGTGATGCGCGGGGGGGACTTGAGCAGTTCTTC
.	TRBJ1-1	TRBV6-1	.	CASSINRELTEAFF	TGTGCCAGCAGTATAAACAGGGAGCTCACTGAAGCTTTCTTT
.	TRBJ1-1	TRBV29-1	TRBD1	CSVEERGQTLNTEAFF	TGCAGCGTTGAAGAAAGGGGACAGACACTGAACACTGAAGCTTTCTTT
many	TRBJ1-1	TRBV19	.	CASSRGTEAFF	TGTGCCAGTAGCAGAGGGACTGAAGCTTTCTTT
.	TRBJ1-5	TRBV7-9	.	CASSSGGLVGNQPQHF	TGTGCCAGCAGCTCAGGAGGCCTGGTGGGCAATCAGCCCCAGCATTTT
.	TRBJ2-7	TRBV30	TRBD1	CAWSVSDRGYEQYF	TGTGCCTGGAGTGTAAGCGACAGGGGCTACGAGCAGTACTTC
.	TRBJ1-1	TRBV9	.	CASSSRGDTEAFF	TGTGCCAGCAGCTCGCGGGGGGACACTGAAGCTTTCTTT
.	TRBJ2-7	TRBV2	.	CASSEGEGGTYEQYF	TGTGCCAGCAGTGAGGGAGAGGGGGGGACCTACGAGCAGTACTTC